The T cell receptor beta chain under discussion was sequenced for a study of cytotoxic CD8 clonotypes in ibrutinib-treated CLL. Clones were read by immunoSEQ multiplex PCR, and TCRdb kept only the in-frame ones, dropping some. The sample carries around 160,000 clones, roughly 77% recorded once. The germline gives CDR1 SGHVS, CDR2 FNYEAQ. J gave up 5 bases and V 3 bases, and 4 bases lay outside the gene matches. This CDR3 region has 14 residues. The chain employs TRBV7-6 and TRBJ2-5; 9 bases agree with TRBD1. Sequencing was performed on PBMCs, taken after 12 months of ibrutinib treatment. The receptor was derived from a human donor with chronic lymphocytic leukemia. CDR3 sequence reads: CASSLDRGSETQYF. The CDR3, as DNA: TGTGCCAGCAGCTTGGACAGGGGTTCCGAGACCCAGTACTTC.